This T cell receptor (beta chain) appears in the sequencing data of a study of CD8 T cells in Susac syndrome. After extraction with the RNeasy kit, roughly 0.45 to 1 ug of the RNA was reverse transcribed using random hexamers. TCRdb itself ran the immunoSEQ multiplex PCR reads through MiXCR, one entry per CDR3 protein. There are approximately 260,000 distinct CDR3 sequences in the sample; approximately 95% occur only once, and about 0.094% lies in the top ten. In this sample, this clonotype turned up once. CDR1 is SGHTA and CDR2 is FQGTGA in the germline V gene. Germline trimming cut 4 bases from V and 4 bases from J; bases unmatched to any gene: 5. The CDR3 consists of 15 residues.

This sequence was found in a human donor with Susac syndrome. This chain joins TRBV7-3 and TRBJ2-1, with 9 bases matching TRBD1. Sequencing was carried out using CD4+ T cells from PBMCs. The CDR3 bases are TGTGCCAGCAGCTCACAGGACAGGGGATACAATGAGCAGTTCTTC. It specifies CASSSQDRGYNEQFF.